What follows are 18 T cell receptor beta chains derived from one specimen sequenced in a study of blood T cell repertoires in COVID-19. The protocol was immunoSEQ multiplex PCR, while the TCRdb copy is restricted to in-frame clones and leaves out a portion. The repertoire consists of tens of thousands of clones, with about nine tenths occurring once and the leading ten covering roughly an eighth. Sequences were obtained from peripheral blood. Every receptor here comes from a human donor in a cohort sampled during active COVID-19.

The V call is TRBV6-2 or TRBV6-3, the J call TRBJ2-5; TRBD2 aligns across 7 bases. The trim removed 0 bases at V and 5 bases at J, leaving 3 bases unmatched. The CDR3 length is 14 residues. Per the germline V gene, CDR1 is MNHEY and CDR2 is SVGEGT. The CDR3 DNA is TGTGCCAGCAGTTACTCGGCCGGGGGGGAGACCCAGTACTTC. This gives the protein CASSYSAGGETQYF.

The chain links TRBV19 to TRBJ2-7; TRBD1 is a possible D gene (6 bases). Germline V gives CDR1 LNHDA, CDR2 SQIVND (reference sequence). V lost 5 bases to trimming and J lost 3 bases, with 11 bases between them. There are 13 residues in the CDR3. CDR3 in amino acids: CASSRDRYYEQYF. The CDR3 DNA reads as TGTGCCAGTAGTCGAGACAGGTACTACGAGCAGTACTTC.

The CDR3 DNA follows: TGTGCCAGCAGTTGGAGTCAAAGGGGGGGCTACGAGCAGTACTTC. It yields the protein CASSWSQRGGYEQYF. This chain uses TRBV6-5 with TRBJ2-7, with D maybe TRBD2 (7 bases). CDR1 MNHEY and CDR2 SVGAGI come from the germline V gene. V was trimmed by 4 bases and J by 3 bases, leaving 16 bases between them. There are 15 residues in the CDR3.

The gene calls are TRBV3-1 (or the pseudogene TRBV3-2) and TRBJ1-1; D unclear. The CDR3 is 12 residues long. Germline V CDR1 and CDR2: LGHDT, YNNKEL (reference sequence). V dropped 4 bases and J dropped 5 bases, with 8 bases sitting between them. CDR3 DNA: TGTGCCAGCAGCCCCGGAGGTACTGAAGCTTTCTTT. Protein product: CASSPGGTEAFF.

This clone turned up a few times. The CDR3 reads CASTVRDYDEKLFF. CDR3 bases: TGTGCCAGTACCGTGCGGGACTACGATGAAAAACTGTTTTTT. The chain uses TRBV19 and TRBJ1-4, with TRBD1 as a possible D gene (5 bases). CDR3 length: 14 residues. CDR1 and CDR2 from the germline V gene are LNHDA and SQIVND (reference sequence). Deletions cut 7 bases from V and 6 bases from J, with 15 bases between.

J is TRBJ2-1 and V is TRBV7-2; perhaps TRBD1 as D (5 bases). V lost 6 bases to trimming and J lost 4 bases, with 10 bases between them. Germline V gene sequence: CDR1 SGHTA, CDR2 FQGNSA. The CDR3 length is 13 residues. The CDR3 here is CASRQGFYNEQFF. The CDR3 bases are TGTGCCAGCAGGCAGGGCTTTTACAATGAGCAGTTCTTC. Variable domain in full (rest from reference TRBV7-2 and TRBJ2-1): GAGVSQSPSNKVTEKGKDVELRCDPISGHTALYWYRQSLGQGLEFLIYFQGNSAPDKSGLPSDRFSAERTGGSVSTLTIQRTQQEDSAVYLCASRQGFYNEQFFGPGTRLTVL.

The chain has TRBV7-2 and TRBJ2-7; 8 bases map to TRBD2. The CDR3 runs 15 residues. The germline CDR1 and CDR2 sequences are SGHTA and FQGNSA. Trimming at V came to 0 bases and at J to 0 bases, leaving 1 base not matched to a gene. CDR3 residues: CASSLASGVSYEQYF. Written as DNA, the CDR3 is TGTGCCAGCAGCTTAGCTAGCGGGGTCTCCTACGAGCAGTACTTC. Looking up the rest from reference TRBV7-2 and TRBJ2-7 gives the full variable domain: GAGVSQSPSNKVTEKGKDVELRCDPISGHTALYWYRQSLGQGLEFLIYFQGNSAPDKSGLPSDRFSAERTGGSVSTLTIQRTQQEDSAVYLCASSLASGVSYEQYFGPGTRLTVT.

J is TRBJ2-4 and V is TRBV6-2 or TRBV6-3; D is unresolved. Germline CDR1 is MNHEY and CDR2 is SVGEGT. This CDR3 spans 15 amino acids. V lost 4 bases and J lost 0, with 10 bases in between. The CDR3 bases are TGTGCCAGCAGTTTCGAGCTATTAGCCAAAAACATTCAGTACTTC. Protein: CASSFELLAKNIQYF.

J is TRBJ1-5 and V is TRBV6-2 or TRBV6-3; D not certain. CDR3 length: 16 residues. V was shortened by 0 bases and J by 0 bases, with 9 bases between the two germline ends. From germline, CDR1 is MNHEY and CDR2 SVGEGT. CDR3 protein: CASSYSAGVSNQPQHF. CDR3 DNA: TGTGCCAGCAGTTACTCAGCAGGTGTTAGCAATCAGCCCCAGCATTTT.

The rearrangement links TRBV28 to TRBJ1-4; 8 bases match TRBD1. The CDR3 consists of 13 residues. The ends lost 8 bases at V and 10 bases at J; junction bases unmatched: 9. Looked up from germline, CDR1 is MDHEN and CDR2 is SYDVKM. The CDR3 bases are TGTGCCAGCGACGCAGGGGGCCTGGGAAAACTGTTTTTT. It yields the protein CASDAGGLGKLFF. Based on the CDR3 plus reference TRBV28 and TRBJ1-4, the full variable domain is DVKVTQSSRYLVKRTGEKVFLECVQDMDHENMFWYRQDPGLGLRLIYFSYDVKMKEKGDIPEGYSVSREKKERFSLILESASTNQTSMYLCASDAGGLGKLFFGSGTQLSVL.

The rearrangement uses TRBV5-6 and TRBJ1-2; tentatively, D is TRBD1 (6 bases). V dropped 3 bases and J dropped 4 bases, with 10 bases sitting between them. Germline V gene sequence: CDR1 SGHDT, CDR2 YYEEEE. The CDR3 contains 13 residues. The DNA for the CDR3 is TGTGCCAGCAGCTCGGGACACGGCTATGGCTACACCTTC. This translates into CASSSGHGYGYTF.

The V gene is TRBV7-8, the J gene TRBJ1-5; 9 nucleotides line up with TRBD1. The trim removed 1 base at V and 2 bases at J, leaving 0 bases unmatched. Per the germline V gene, CDR1 is SGHVS and CDR2 is FQNEAQ. The CDR3 loop spans 15 amino acids. The CDR3 here is CASSLGTGGNQPQHF. In DNA, the CDR3 is TGTGCCAGCAGCTTAGGGACAGGGGGCAATCAGCCCCAGCATTTT.

The chain combines TRBV29-1 with TRBJ1-4; no definite D call. Germline loops: CDR1 SQVTM, CDR2 ANQGSEA. CDR3 size: 11 residues. The germline V and J ends were trimmed by 7 bases and 7 bases, with 10 bases remaining between them. This CDR3 is CSAGEGEKLFF. DNA for the CDR3: TGCAGCGCTGGGGAGGGTGAAAAACTGTTTTTT.

The chain combines TRBV4-3 with TRBJ2-6; 7 positions match TRBD1. CDR3 length: 16 residues. V shed 9 bases, J shed 0 bases, and the junction held 8 bases outside the gene matches. Germline assignment: CDR1 LGHNA and CDR2 YSLEER. The CDR3 DNA reads TGCGCCAGACGACAGGGCCGTGACTCTGGGGCCAACGTCCTGACTTTC. Its protein product is CARRQGRDSGANVLTF.

This clone turned up a few times. The gene calls are TRBV7-9 and TRBJ2-1, with 7 bases aligning to TRBD1. This CDR3 is 14 amino acids long. J gave up 0 bases and V 5 bases, and 1 base lay outside the gene matches. Germline V CDR1 and CDR2: SEHNR, FQNEAQ (reference sequence). The DNA of the CDR3 is TGTGCCAGCAGCGGGACAGACTCCTACAATGAGCAGTTCTTC. It specifies CASSGTDSYNEQFF.

The J gene is TRBJ1-3, the V gene TRBV6-5, with a possible D match to TRBD1 (6 bases). V was clipped by 4 bases and J by 5 bases, with 12 bases between them. This CDR3 is 14 amino acids long. Per germline, CDR1 MNHEY and CDR2 SVGAGI. The CDR3 DNA is TGTGCCAGCAGTTCTAGGGACAACCGAAACACCATATATTTT. Protein: CASSSRDNRNTIYF.

The CDR3 spells CASSEQTLTEAFF. The DNA for the CDR3 is TGTGCCAGCAGCGAACAGACACTCACTGAAGCTTTCTTT. The chain employs TRBV7-3 and TRBJ1-1, with D hard to call. This CDR3 contains 13 residues. V lost 5 bases, J lost 4 bases, and 11 bases lay in between. Germline V lookup: CDR1 SGHTA, CDR2 FQGTGA.

The rearrangement links TRBV7-9 to TRBJ2-1; D might be TRBD2 (6 bases). The germline CDR1 and CDR2 sequences are SEHNR and FQNEAQ (reference sequence). This CDR3 spans 14 amino acids. Trimming stripped 5 bases from V and 4 bases from J, with 12 bases between. Written as DNA, the CDR3 is TGTGCCAGCAGCGGGGACGGGGGATACAATGAGCAGTTCTTC. Encoded protein: CASSGDGGYNEQFF. The full variable domain, in which reference TRBV7-9 and TRBJ2-1 provide the parts outside the CDR3, is DTGVSQNPRHKITKRGQNVTFRCDPISEHNRLYWYRQTLGQGPEFLTYFQNEAQLEKSRLLSDRFSAERPKGSFSTLEIQRTEQGDSAMYLCASSGDGGYNEQFFGPGTRLTVL.